Below, 4 T cell receptor beta chains from the same sample are listed, as sequenced in a study of blood T cell repertoires in COVID-19. Clones were sequenced by immunoSEQ multiplex PCR, and TCRdb holds only the in-frame ones, with some missing. The top ten clones hold roughly a tenth of a sample with roughly 140,000 clones, almost 90% of them seen once. The sequencing sample was made of peripheral blood. Receptors were obtained from a man in his fifties with active or convalescent COVID-19.

V and J are TRBV6-6 and TRBJ2-3, with TRBD1 matching over 8 bases. J gave up 3 bases and V 10 bases, and 9 bases lay outside the gene matches. This CDR3 has 14 residues. Germline V gene lookup returns CDR1 MNHNY and CDR2 SVGAGI (reference sequence). CDR3: CATTATGVTDTQYF. The CDR3, as DNA: TGTGCCACCACCGCGACAGGGGTTACAGATACGCAGTATTTT.

This clone was counted a single time. The chain links TRBV19 to TRBJ2-1, with 9 bases lining up with TRBD1. The CDR3 has 15 residues. After removal of 2 bases from V and 10 bases from J, the junction contained 9 bases not matched to a gene. Germline-derived CDR1 and CDR2 are LNHDA and SQIVND (reference sequence). This CDR3 is CASSIRTGAPVEQFF. In nucleotides, the CDR3 is TGTGCCAGTAGTATAAGGACAGGGGCCCCTGTGGAGCAGTTCTTC. Complete variable domain (other parts from reference TRBV19 and TRBJ2-1): DGGITQSPKYLFRKEGQNVTLSCEQNLNHDAMYWYRQDPGQGLRLIYYSQIVNDFQKGDIAEGYSVSREKKESFPLTVTSAQKNPTAFYLCASSIRTGAPVEQFFGPGTRLTVL.

The chain carries TRBV28 and TRBJ2-7; 11 nucleotides align to TRBD1. The CDR3 is 17 residues long. CDR1 MDHEN and CDR2 SYDVKM come from the germline V gene. With V trimmed by 3 bases and J by 3 bases, 10 bases remained unmatched. CDR3 in DNA: TGTGCCAGCAGTTTTGGACAGGGGGCATCCCTTTTCTACGAGCAGTACTTC. It is translated as CASSFGQGASLFYEQYF.

V and J are TRBV6-5 and TRBJ2-7; TRBD2 matches 8 bases. J lost 7 bases, V lost 11 bases, and 7 bases had no gene match. The CDR3 totals 11 residues. Germline assignment: CDR1 MNHEY and CDR2 SVGAGI. The CDR3, as DNA: TGTGCCTCACGGGGGGGGCAAGAGCAGTACTTC. Amino acids: CASRGGQEQYF.